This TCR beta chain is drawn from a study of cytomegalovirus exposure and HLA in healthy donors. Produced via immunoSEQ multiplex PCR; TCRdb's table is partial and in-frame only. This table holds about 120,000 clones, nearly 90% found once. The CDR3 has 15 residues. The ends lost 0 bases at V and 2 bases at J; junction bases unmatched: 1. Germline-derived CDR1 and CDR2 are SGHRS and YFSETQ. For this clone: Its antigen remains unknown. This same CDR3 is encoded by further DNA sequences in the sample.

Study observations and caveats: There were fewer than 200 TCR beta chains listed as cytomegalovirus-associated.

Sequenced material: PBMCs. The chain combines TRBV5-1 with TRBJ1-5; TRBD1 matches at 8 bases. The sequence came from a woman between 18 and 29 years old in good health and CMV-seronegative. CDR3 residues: CASSLAGQGNQPQHF. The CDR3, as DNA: TGCGCCAGCAGCTTGGCGGGACAGGGCAATCAGCCCCAGCATTTT.